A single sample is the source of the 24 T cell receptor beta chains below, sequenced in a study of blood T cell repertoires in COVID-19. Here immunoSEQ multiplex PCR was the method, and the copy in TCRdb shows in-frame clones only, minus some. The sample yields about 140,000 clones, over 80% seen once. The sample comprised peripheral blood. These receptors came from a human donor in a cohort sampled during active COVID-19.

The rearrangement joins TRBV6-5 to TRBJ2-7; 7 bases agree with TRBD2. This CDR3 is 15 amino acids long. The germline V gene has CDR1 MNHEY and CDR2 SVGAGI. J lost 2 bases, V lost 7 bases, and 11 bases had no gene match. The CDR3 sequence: CASTYGRGPPYEQYF. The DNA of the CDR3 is TGTGCCAGCACGTATGGGAGGGGCCCTCCCTACGAGCAGTACTTC.

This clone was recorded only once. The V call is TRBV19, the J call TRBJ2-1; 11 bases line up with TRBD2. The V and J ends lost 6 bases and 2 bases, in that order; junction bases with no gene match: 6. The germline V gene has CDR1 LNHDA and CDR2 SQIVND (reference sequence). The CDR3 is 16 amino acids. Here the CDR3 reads CASSKLAGGPYNEQFF. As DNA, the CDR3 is TGTGCCAGTAGCAAATTAGCGGGAGGGCCCTACAATGAGCAGTTCTTC. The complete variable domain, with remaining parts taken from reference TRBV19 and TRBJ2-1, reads DGGITQSPKYLFRKEGQNVTLSCEQNLNHDAMYWYRQDPGQGLRLIYYSQIVNDFQKGDIAEGYSVSREKKESFPLTVTSAQKNPTAFYLCASSKLAGGPYNEQFFGPGTRLTVL.

The CDR3 coding sequence is TGTGCCATCAGTGCCCGACAGAAAGACTACGAGCAGTACTTC. Protein sequence: CAISARQKDYEQYF. The V call is TRBV10-3, the J call TRBJ2-7; D perhaps matches TRBD1 (5 bases). V lost 4 bases and J 3 bases, leaving 13 bases between the germline ends. This CDR3 has 14 amino acids. Germline loops: CDR1 ENHRY, CDR2 SYGVKD.

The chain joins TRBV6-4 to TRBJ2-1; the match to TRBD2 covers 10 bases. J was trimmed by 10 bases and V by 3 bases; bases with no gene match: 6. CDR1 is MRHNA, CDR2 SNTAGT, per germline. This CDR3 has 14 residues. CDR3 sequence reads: CASSELAGSKEQFF. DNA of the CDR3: TGTGCCAGCAGTGAACTAGCGGGGAGTAAGGAGCAGTTCTTC.

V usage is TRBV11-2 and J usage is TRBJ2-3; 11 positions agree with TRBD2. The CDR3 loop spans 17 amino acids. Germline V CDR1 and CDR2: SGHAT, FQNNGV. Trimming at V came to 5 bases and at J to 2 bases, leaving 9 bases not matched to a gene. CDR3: CASSIMKTSGTTDTQYF. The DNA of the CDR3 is TGTGCCAGCAGCATAATGAAGACTAGCGGGACCACAGATACGCAGTATTTT.

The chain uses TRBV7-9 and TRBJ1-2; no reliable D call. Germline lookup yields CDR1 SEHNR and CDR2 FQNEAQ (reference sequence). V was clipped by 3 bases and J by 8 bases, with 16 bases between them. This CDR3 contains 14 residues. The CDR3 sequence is CASSFRRQRNGYTF. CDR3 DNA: TGTGCCAGCAGCTTTCGGCGGCAGAGAAACGGCTACACCTTC.

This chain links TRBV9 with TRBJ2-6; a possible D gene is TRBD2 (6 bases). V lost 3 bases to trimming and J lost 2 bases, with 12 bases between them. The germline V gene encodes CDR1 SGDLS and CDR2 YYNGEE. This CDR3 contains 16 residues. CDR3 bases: TGTGCCAGCAGCGACGGGAGAAGAGCTGGGGCCAACGTCCTGACTTTC. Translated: CASSDGRRAGANVLTF. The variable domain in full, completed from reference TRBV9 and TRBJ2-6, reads DSGVTQTPKHLITATGQRVTLRCSPRSGDLSVYWYQQSLDQGLQFLIQYYNGEERAKGNILERFSAQQFPDLHSELNLSSLELGDSALYFCASSDGRRAGANVLTFGAGSRLTVL.

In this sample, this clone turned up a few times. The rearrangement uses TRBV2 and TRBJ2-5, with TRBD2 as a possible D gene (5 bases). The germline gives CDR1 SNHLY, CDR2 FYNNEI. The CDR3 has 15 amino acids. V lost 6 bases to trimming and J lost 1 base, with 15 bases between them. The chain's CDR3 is CASRRSGLGQETQYF. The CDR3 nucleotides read TGTGCCAGCAGACGCTCCGGACTGGGCCAAGAGACCCAGTACTTC. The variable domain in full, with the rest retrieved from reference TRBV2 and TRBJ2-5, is EPEVTQTPSHQVTQMGQEVILRCVPISNHLYFYWYRQILGQKVEFLVSFYNNEISEKSEIFDDQFSVERPDGSNFTLKIRSTKLEDSAMYFCASRRSGLGQETQYFGPGTRLLVL.

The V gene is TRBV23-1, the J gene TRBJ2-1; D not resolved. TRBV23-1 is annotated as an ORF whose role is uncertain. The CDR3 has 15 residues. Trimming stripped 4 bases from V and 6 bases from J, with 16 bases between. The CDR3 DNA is TGCGCCAGCAGTCCCAAACAGAGCCACTCCAATGAGCAGTTCTTC. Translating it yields CASSPKQSHSNEQFF.

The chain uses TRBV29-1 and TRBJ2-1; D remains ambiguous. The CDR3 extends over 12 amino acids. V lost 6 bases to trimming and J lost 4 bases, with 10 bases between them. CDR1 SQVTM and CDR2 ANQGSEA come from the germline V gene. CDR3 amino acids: CSVRAEYNEQFF. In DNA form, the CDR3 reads TGCAGCGTCCGAGCCGAATACAATGAGCAGTTCTTC.

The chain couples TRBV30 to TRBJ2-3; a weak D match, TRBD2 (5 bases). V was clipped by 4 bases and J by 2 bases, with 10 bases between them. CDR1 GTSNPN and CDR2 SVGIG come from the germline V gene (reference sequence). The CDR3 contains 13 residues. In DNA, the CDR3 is TGTGCCTGGACGGTCGGGAACACAGATACGCAGTATTTT. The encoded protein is CAWTVGNTDTQYF. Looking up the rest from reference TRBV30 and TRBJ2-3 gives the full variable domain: SQTIHQWPATLVQPVGSPLSLECTVEGTSNPNLYWYRQAAGRGLQLLFYSVGIGQISSEVPQNLSASRPQDRQFILSSKKLLLSDSGFYLCAWTVGNTDTQYFGPGTRLTVL.

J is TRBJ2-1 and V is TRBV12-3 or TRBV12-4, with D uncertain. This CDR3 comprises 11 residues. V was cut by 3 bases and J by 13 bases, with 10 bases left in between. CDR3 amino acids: CASSLEKVQFF. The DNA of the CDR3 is TGTGCCAGCAGTTTGGAGAAGGTTCAGTTCTTC.

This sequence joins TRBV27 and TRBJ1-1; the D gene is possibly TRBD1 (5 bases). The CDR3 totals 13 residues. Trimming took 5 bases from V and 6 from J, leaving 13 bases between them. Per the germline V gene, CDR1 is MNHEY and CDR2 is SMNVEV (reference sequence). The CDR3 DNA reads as TGTGCCAGCAGTCTCCGACAGCCAGCTGAAGCTTTCTTT. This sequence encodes CASSLRQPAEAFF.

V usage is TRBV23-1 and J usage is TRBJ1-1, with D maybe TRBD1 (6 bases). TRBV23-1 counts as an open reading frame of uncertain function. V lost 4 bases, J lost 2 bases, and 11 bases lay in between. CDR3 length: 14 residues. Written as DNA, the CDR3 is TGCGCCAGCAGTCCGAGAGGGGGAAACACTGAAGCTTTCTTT. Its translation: CASSPRGGNTEAFF.

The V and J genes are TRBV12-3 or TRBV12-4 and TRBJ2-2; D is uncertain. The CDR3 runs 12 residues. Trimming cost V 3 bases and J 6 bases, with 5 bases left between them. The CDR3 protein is CASSFPSGELFF. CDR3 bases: TGTGCCAGCAGTTTCCCATCCGGGGAGCTGTTTTTT.

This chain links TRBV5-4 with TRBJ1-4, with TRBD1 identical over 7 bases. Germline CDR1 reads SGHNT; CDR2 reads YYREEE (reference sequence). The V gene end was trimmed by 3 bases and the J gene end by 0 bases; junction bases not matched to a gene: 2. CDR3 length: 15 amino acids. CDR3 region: CASSYDRATNEKLFF. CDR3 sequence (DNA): TGTGCCAGCAGCTACGACAGGGCAACTAATGAAAAACTGTTTTTT.

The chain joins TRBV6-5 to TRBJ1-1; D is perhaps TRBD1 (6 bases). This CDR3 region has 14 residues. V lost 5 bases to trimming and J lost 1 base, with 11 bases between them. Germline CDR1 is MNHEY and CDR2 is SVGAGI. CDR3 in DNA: TGTGCCAGCAGTCACATGGACAGGAACACTGAAGCTTTCTTT. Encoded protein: CASSHMDRNTEAFF.

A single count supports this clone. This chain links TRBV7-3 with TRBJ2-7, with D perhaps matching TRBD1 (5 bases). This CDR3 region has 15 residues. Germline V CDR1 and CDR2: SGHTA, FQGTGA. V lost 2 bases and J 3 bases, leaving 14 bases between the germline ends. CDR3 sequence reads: CASSLGSGKIYEQYF. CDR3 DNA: TGTGCCAGCAGCTTAGGGTCAGGGAAGATCTACGAGCAGTACTTC.

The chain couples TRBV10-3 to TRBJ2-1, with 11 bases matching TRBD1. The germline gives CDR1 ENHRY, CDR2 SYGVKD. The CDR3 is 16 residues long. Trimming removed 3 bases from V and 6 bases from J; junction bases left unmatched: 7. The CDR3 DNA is TGTGCCATCAGTGATCCCGGGACAGGGGGTTCCAATGAGCAGTTCTTC. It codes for CAISDPGTGGSNEQFF.

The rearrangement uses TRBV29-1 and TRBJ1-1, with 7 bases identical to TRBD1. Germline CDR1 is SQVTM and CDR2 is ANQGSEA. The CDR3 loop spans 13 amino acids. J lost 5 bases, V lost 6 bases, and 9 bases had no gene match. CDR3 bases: TGCAGCGTCGTGGACAGGCCTGGGACTGAAGCTTTCTTT. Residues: CSVVDRPGTEAFF.

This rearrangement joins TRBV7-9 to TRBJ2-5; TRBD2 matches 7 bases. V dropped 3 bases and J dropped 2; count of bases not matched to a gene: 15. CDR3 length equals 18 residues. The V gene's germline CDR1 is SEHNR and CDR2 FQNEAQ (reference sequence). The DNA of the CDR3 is TGTGCCAGCAGCTTTCAGGTGGTAGCGGGTGGTTTACAAGAGACCCAGTACTTC. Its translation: CASSFQVVAGGLQETQYF.

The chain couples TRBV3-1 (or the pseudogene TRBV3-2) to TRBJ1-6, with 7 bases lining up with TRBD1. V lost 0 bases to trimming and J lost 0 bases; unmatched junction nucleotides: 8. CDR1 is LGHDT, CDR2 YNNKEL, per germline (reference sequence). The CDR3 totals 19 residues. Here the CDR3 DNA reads TGTGCCAGCAGCCAAGATTATCGACAGGGACCCTCCTATAATTCACCCCTCCACTTT. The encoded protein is CASSQDYRQGPSYNSPLHF.

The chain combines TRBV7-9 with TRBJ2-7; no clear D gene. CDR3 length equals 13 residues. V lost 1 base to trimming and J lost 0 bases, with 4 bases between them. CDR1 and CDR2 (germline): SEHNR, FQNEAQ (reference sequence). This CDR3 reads CASSLGLSYEQYF. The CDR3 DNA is TGTGCCAGCAGCTTAGGTCTCTCCTACGAGCAGTACTTC. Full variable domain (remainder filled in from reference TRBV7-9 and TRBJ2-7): DTGVSQNPRHKITKRGQNVTFRCDPISEHNRLYWYRQTLGQGPEFLTYFQNEAQLEKSRLLSDRFSAERPKGSFSTLEIQRTEQGDSAMYLCASSLGLSYEQYFGPGTRLTVT.

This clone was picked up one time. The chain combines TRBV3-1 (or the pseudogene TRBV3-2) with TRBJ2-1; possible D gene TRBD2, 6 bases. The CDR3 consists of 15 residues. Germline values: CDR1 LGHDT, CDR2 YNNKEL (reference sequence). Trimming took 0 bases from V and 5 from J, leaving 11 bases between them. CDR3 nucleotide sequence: TGTGCCAGCAGCCAAGACCTAGCGCAAAACAATGAGCAGTTCTTC. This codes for CASSQDLAQNNEQFF.